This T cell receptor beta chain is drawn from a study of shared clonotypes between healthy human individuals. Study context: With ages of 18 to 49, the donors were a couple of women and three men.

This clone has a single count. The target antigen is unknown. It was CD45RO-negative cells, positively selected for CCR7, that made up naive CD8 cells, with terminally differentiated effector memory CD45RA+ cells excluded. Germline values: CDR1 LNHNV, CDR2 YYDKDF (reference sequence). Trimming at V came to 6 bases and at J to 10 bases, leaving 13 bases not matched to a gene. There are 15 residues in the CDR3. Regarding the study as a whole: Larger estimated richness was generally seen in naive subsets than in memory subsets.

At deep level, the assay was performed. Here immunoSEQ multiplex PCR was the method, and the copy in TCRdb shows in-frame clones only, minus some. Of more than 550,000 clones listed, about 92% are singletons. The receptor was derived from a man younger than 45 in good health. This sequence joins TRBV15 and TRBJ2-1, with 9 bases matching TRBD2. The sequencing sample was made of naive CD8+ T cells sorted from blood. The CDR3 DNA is TGTGCCACCAGTTTTAGCGGGAGTGGAGTGAGGGAGCAGTTCTTC. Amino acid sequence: CATSFSGSGVREQFF.